The TCR beta chain described here comes from a study of identical twins. Broader study findings: Alpha sequences that were out-of-frame and twin-shared showed an excess of low generation probability.

This clonotype was counted many times. Its antigen remains unidentified. TCRdb itself ran the 5' RACE reads through MiXCR, one entry per CDR3 protein. The profile shows roughly 570,000 distinct CDR3 sequences, approximately 10% of them singletons. Germline V gives CDR1 MGHRA, CDR2 YSYEKL. V was cut by 4 bases and J by 7 bases, with 8 bases left in between. The CDR3 is 12 residues long. This sample also belongs to another study, concerning yellow fever vaccine responses in identical twins.

The sample comprised PBMCs. This chain joins TRBV4-1 and TRBJ2-1; D may be TRBD2 (6 bases). This receptor was identified in a woman under 30 in good health. CDR3 protein: CASSRLGNEQFF. The CDR3, as DNA: TGCGCCAGCAGCCGACTAGGGAATGAGCAGTTCTTC.